The sequence of this T cell receptor (beta chain) was determined in a study of yellow fever vaccine responses in identical twins (dated by TCRdb to 2016 to 2019). For the wider study: Focusing on identical twins, the study followed the T cell clones that responded to the vaccine, and did so with precision. Study-wide findings and limitations: The authors reported that the T cell response to vaccination in identical twins appeared partly convergent and partly personalized.

The library came from RT-PCR. TCRdb lists the instrument as Illumina HiSeq 2500. Clones were called with MiXCR by TCRdb after fastp trimmed the public reads at Q25, and only in-frame beta chains were retained. Rows are unified per CDR3 protein, each entry keeping the most common DNA and genes. Counted in this sample were 2,000 to 2,500 distinct CDR3 sequences; 82% of them appeared once. The ten largest account for 5.4% of the sample. The CDR3 spans 13 residues, from the cysteine through the phenylalanine. The retained sequence is limited to the CDR3, 39 bases, with the frame set at the first base. CDR1 and CDR2 are drawn from the germline V gene: SQVTM, ANQGSEA. V and J lose 7 bases and 2 bases, and a span of 15 bases separates them. Regarding this clonotype: It lacks a known antigen. No base qualities exist here, and no much larger clone lies one base off it.

The TCR originated in a young woman who received the yellow fever vaccine. Donor details come from another sample of the same person, matched by shared clones. The chain is assembled from TRBV29-1 and TRBJ2-7, and perhaps TRBD2 as D gene, on 6 matching bases. The sequences come from T cells from blood (PBMCs), unsorted or a sorted subset (not recorded which), collected before or after yellow fever vaccination (not recorded which). For the CDR3, the sequence is CSAVGPGAYEQYF. The DNA is as follows: TGCAGCGCTGTAGGTCCGGGGGCCTACGAGCAGTACTTC.